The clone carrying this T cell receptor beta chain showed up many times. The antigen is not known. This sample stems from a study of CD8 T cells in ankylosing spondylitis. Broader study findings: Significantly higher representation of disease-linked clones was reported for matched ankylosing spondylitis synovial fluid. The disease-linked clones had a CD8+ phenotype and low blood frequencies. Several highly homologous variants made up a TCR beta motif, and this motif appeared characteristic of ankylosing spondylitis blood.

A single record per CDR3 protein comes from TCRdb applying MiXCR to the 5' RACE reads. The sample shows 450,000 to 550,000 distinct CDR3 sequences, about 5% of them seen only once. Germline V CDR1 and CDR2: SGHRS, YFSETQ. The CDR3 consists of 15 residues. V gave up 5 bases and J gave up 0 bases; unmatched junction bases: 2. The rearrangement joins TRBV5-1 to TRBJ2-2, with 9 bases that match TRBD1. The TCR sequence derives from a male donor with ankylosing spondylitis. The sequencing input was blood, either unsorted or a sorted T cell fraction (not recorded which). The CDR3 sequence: CASRRQGANTGELFF. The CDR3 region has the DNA TGCGCCAGCAGACGACAGGGGGCGAACACCGGGGAGCTGTTTTTT.